A selection of T cell receptor beta chains follows, all from one sample in a study of T cell repertoires in cytomegalovirus infection. In TCRdb, the reads were re-called with MiXCR into one record per CDR3 protein. The sample shows 500,000 or so distinct CDR3 sequences, approximately 16% of them seen only once. Sequenced material: CD8+ T cells from PBMCs. These receptors were obtained from a human donor in good health (CMV status not recorded). Some clones in this sample may be carry-over from other donors' samples. Each CDR3 is given with its conserved first and last residue. A D gene is named only where the DNA matches it firmly. Clone size is not always given. Where it is, it says once, few, many or a class for expanded clones.

>13|TRBV30|.|TRBJ2-1|.
CAWSVQANNEQFF
TGTGCCTGGAGTGTACAAGCTAACAATGAGCAGTTCTTC
>15|TRBV5-1|TRBD2|TRBJ2-1|few
CASSPGLDPFDEQFF
TGCGCCAGCAGCCCGGGACTAGACCCCTTCGATGAGCAGTTCTTC
>14|TRBV5-1|TRBD1|TRBJ2-7|.
CASSPRTGETEQYF
TGCGCCAGCAGCCCCCGGACAGGGGAAACCGAGCAGTACTTC
>14|TRBV7-3|.|TRBJ2-1|many
CASSLYTVQNEQFF
TGTGCCAGCAGCTTATATACAGTACAGAATGAGCAGTTCTTC
>16|TRBV4-1|TRBD2|TRBJ2-7|.
CASSYRASGSSYEQYF
TGCGCCAGCAGCTACCGGGCTAGCGGGAGCTCCTACGAGCAGTACTTC
>15|TRBV7-9|.|TRBJ2-4|few
CASRPGASTKNIQYF
TGTGCCAGCAGACCAGGGGCAAGCACCAAAAACATTCAGTACTTC
>14|TRBV30|.|TRBJ1-2|.
CAWSVGGAHYGYTF
TGTGCCTGGAGTGTAGGGGGGGCGCACTATGGCTACACCTTC
>12|TRBV5-6|.|TRBJ1-5|few
CASSHRSQPQHF
TGTGCCAGCAGCCACAGAAGCCAGCCCCAGCATTTT
>14|TRBV19|TRBD1|TRBJ1-6|.
CASSPGQGHSPLHF
TGTGCCAGTAGTCCCGGACAGGGGCACTCACCCCTCCACTTT
>12|TRBV5-1|.|TRBJ2-3|few
CASSLAKDTQYF
TGCGCCAGCAGCTTGGCCAAGGATACGCAGTATTTT
>16|TRBV6-6|.|TRBJ1-5|.
CATGTQGFGLPQPQHF
TGTGCCACCGGGACACAGGGTTTTGGACTGCCTCAGCCCCAGCATTTT
>15|TRBV6-5|.|TRBJ2-2|few
CASSYSDSPTGELFF
TGTGCCAGCAGTTACTCGGACTCGCCAACCGGGGAGCTGTTTTTT
>16|TRBV30|TRBD1|TRBJ2-1|few
CAWSLFRDRGLDEQFF
TGTGCCTGGAGTCTTTTCCGGGACAGGGGGCTAGATGAGCAGTTCTTC
>17|TRBV5-6|.|TRBJ2-3|few
CASSPQVFAKSTDTQYF
TGTGCCAGCAGCCCCCAGGTTTTCGCGAAGAGTACAGATACGCAGTATTTT
>13|TRBV27|.|TRBJ1-5|few
CASSFGSGQPQHF
TGTGCCAGCAGTTTTGGTTCGGGTCAGCCCCAGCATTTT
>16|TRBV27|TRBD2|TRBJ2-1|few
CASSLGGLALDHEQFF
TGTGCCAGCAGTTTAGGGGGACTAGCACTTGACCATGAGCAGTTCTTC
>11|TRBV19|TRBD2|TRBJ2-1|few
CASMSGRKWFF
TGTGCCAGTATGAGCGGGAGGAAATGGTTCTTC
>16|TRBV7-8|.|TRBJ1-5|many
CASSLSAGAGNQPQHF
TGTGCCAGCAGCTTATCGGCTGGGGCCGGCAATCAGCCCCAGCATTTT
>11|TRBV6-6|.|TRBJ2-7|many
CATNQGYEQYF
TGTGCCACCAACCAGGGCTACGAGCAGTACTTC
>15|TRBV4-1|.|TRBJ1-5|many
CASSQEGLLDQPQHF
TGCGCCAGCAGCCAAGAGGGACTCCTGGATCAGCCCCAGCATTTT
>15|TRBV6-6|TRBD2|TRBJ2-1|.
CASRETSGFWNEQFF
TGTGCCAGCAGAGAGACTAGCGGGTTTTGGAATGAGCAGTTCTTC
>16|TRBV10-3|TRBD1|TRBJ2-7|many
CAISEPDRVTSYEQYF
TGTGCCATCAGTGAGCCCGACAGGGTAACCTCCTACGAGCAGTACTTC